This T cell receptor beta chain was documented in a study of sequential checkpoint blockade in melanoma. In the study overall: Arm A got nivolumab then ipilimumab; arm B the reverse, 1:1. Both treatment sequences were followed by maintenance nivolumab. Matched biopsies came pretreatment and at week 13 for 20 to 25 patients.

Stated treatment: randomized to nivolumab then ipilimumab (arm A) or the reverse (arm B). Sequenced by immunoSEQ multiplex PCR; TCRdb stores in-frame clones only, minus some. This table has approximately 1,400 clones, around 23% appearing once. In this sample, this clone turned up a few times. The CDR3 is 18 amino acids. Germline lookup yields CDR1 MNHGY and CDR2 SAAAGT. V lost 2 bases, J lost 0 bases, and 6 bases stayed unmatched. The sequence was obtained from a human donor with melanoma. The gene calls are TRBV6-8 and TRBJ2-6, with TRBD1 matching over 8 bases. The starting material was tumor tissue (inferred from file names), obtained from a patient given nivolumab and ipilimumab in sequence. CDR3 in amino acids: CASSYERQGSSGANVLTF. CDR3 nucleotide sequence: TGTGCCAGCAGTTACGAGCGACAGGGGAGCTCTGGGGCCAACGTCCTGACTTTC.